The 17 T cell receptor beta chains reported below all come from one sample, sequenced in a study of cytomegalovirus exposure and HLA in healthy donors. In the PCR, 60 Vbeta and 13 Jbeta primers were used. Sequencing used immunoSEQ multiplex PCR; TCRdb keeps in-frame clones, though not all of them. The sample gives under 200,000 clones, around 75% of which show up once; approximately 1.8% is in the top ten. The sequenced sample was PBMCs. The receptors were sampled from a woman aged 25-40 years in good health and CMV-seronegative.

This clone appeared a few times. The chain carries TRBV9 and TRBJ1-2, with TRBD1 identical over 8 bases. The CDR3 is made up of 11 amino acids. Per germline, CDR1 SGDLS and CDR2 YYNGEE. V gave up 3 bases and J gave up 12 bases; unmatched junction bases: 4. Here the CDR3 reads CASSGQGRDTF. CDR3 DNA sequence: TGTGCCAGCAGCGGACAGGGGAGGGACACCTTC.

This clone turned up a few times. The genes are TRBV5-1 and TRBJ2-2; TRBD2 agrees at 13 bases. The J segment lost 0 bases and the V segment lost 2 bases, leaving 7 bases of the junction unmatched. The germline V gene encodes CDR1 SGHRS and CDR2 YFSETQ. This CDR3 is built from 19 residues. Written as DNA, the CDR3 is TGCGCCAGCAGCTTTGGGACTAGCGGGAACCCGACGAACACCGGGGAGCTGTTTTTT. This gives the protein CASSFGTSGNPTNTGELFF.

This clone was recorded a few times. The J gene is TRBJ2-6, the V gene TRBV7-3, with D tentatively TRBD2 (5 bases). This CDR3 comprises 14 residues. Germline lookup yields CDR1 SGHTA and CDR2 FQGTGA. V dropped 5 bases and J dropped 1 base, with 6 bases sitting between them. The CDR3 is CASSRGSGANVLTF. The CDR3 DNA is TGTGCCAGCAGCCGCGGGTCTGGGGCCAACGTCCTGACTTTC.

The chain couples TRBV5-6 to TRBJ2-3; TRBD1 aligns across 8 bases. The CDR3 is 14 amino acids. Germline CDR1 is SGHDT and CDR2 is YYEEEE. The J segment lost 6 bases and the V segment lost 0 bases, leaving 3 bases of the junction unmatched. Here the CDR3 DNA reads TGTGCCAGCAGCTTGGTCCGGACAGGGGATACGCAGTATTTT. Amino acids: CASSLVRTGDTQYF.

V and J are TRBV7-8 and TRBJ2-3; 7 nucleotides match TRBD2. Germline V CDR1 and CDR2: SGHVS, FQNEAQ. CDR3 size: 15 residues. With 5 bases clipped from V and 12 bases from J, the junction kept 17 bases outside the gene matches. CDR3 DNA: TGTGCCAGCAGCCCTGAGTGGCGGGAGAACCTAAAACAGTATTTT. It specifies CASSPEWRENLKQYF.

This rearrangement joins TRBV18 to TRBJ1-2; 7 bases map to TRBD1. Germline values: CDR1 KGHSH, CDR2 LQKENI. This CDR3 contains 17 residues. J was trimmed by 5 bases and V by 0 bases; bases with no gene match: 12. CDR3 region: CASSPPGAAGGKYGYTF. In nucleotides, the CDR3 is TGTGCCAGCTCACCACCGGGGGCGGCAGGGGGAAAGTATGGCTACACCTTC.

The chain has TRBV19 and TRBJ2-2; 8 bases map to TRBD2. Germline lookup yields CDR1 LNHDA and CDR2 SQIVND (reference sequence). V lost 4 bases, J lost 7 bases, and 5 bases stayed unmatched. The CDR3 has 14 residues. CDR3 coding DNA: TGTGCCAGTAGTAGAGGGACTAGGCTCGGGGAGCTGTTTTTT. Its protein is CASSRGTRLGELFF. Together with reference TRBV19 and TRBJ2-2, the CDR3 gives the full variable domain: DGGITQSPKYLFRKEGQNVTLSCEQNLNHDAMYWYRQDPGQGLRLIYYSQIVNDFQKGDIAEGYSVSREKKESFPLTVTSAQKNPTAFYLCASSRGTRLGELFFGEGSRLTVL.

The J gene is TRBJ2-2, the V gene TRBV10-3; a weak D match, TRBD2 (6 bases). Germline CDR1 and CDR2: ENHRY and SYGVKD. V was cut by 6 bases and J by 2 bases, with 13 bases left in between. This CDR3 comprises 15 residues. CDR3 nucleotides: TGTGCCATCAGAGATCCGGGAGACAACACCGGGGAGCTGTTTTTT. It codes for CAIRDPGDNTGELFF.

The chain links TRBV11-2 to TRBJ2-3; D unclear. From germline, CDR1 is SGHAT and CDR2 FQNNGV. V was trimmed by 2 bases and J by 5 bases, leaving 8 bases between them. CDR3 size: 13 residues. The CDR3 DNA follows: TGTGCCAGCAGCTTACCGACACAAGATACGCAGTATTTT. It yields the protein CASSLPTQDTQYF.

The chain combines TRBV15 with TRBJ2-7; weak D call: TRBD2 (5 bases). This CDR3 contains 15 residues. Germline V gives CDR1 LNHNV, CDR2 YYDKDF (reference sequence). The V and J ends lost 2 bases and 2 bases respectively, with 13 bases between them. CDR3 sequence reads: CATSRNTADPYEQYF. In nucleotides, the CDR3 is TGTGCCACCAGCAGAAATACAGCGGACCCCTACGAGCAGTACTTC.

The chain has TRBV13 and TRBJ1-2; 11 bases are a match to TRBD1. The CDR3 has 18 residues. The trim removed 5 bases at V and 7 bases at J, leaving 18 bases unmatched. Germline V gives CDR1 PRHDT, CDR2 FYEKMQ (reference sequence). This CDR3 reads CASSVHRDRGYWESGYTF. The CDR3 DNA sequence: TGTGCCAGCAGCGTCCACCGGGACAGGGGGTACTGGGAGTCTGGCTACACCTTC.

The genes are TRBV18 and TRBJ1-6, with D maybe TRBD1 (6 bases). Germline V lookup: CDR1 KGHSH, CDR2 LQKENI. V lost 5 bases, J lost 0 bases, and 14 bases lay in between. CDR3 size: 17 residues. CDR3 protein: CASSAPDSISYNSPLHF. The CDR3 DNA sequence: TGTGCCAGCTCAGCCCCGGACAGTATCTCCTATAATTCACCCCTCCACTTT.

CDR3 residues: CASSQRIGTAFSGANVLTF. In nucleotides, the CDR3 is TGCGCCAGCAGTCAAAGAATAGGGACAGCCTTCTCTGGGGCCAACGTCCTGACTTTC. The chain joins TRBV23-1 to TRBJ2-6; 7 bases line up with TRBD1. TRBV23-1 is placed among ORFs of uncertain function. Trimming took 2 bases from V and 0 from J; bases not matched to a gene: 10. The CDR3 is made up of 19 amino acids.

The rearrangement uses TRBV6-1 and TRBJ1-2; D is possibly TRBD1 (5 bases). CDR3 length: 14 amino acids. The V gene lost 6 bases and the J gene lost 0 bases, with 11 bases spanning the gap. Germline assignment: CDR1 MNHNS and CDR2 SASEGT. CDR3 nucleotides: TGTGCCAGCAGGGTATTAGGGGCTAACTATGGCTACACCTTC. This encodes CASRVLGANYGYTF.

The chain links TRBV6-5 to TRBJ2-7; 9 nucleotides agree with TRBD1. This CDR3 spans 15 amino acids. Unmatched junction bases numbered 3, after V lost 0 bases and J lost 3 bases. Germline V lookup: CDR1 MNHEY, CDR2 SVGAGI. The CDR3 coding sequence is TGTGCCAGCAGTTACTCGAAGGACAGGGGCTACGAGCAGTACTTC. Translation: CASSYSKDRGYEQYF.

With regard to this clone: At one end, the junction sequence differs from germline, possibly due to a read error. The chain links TRBV6-5 to TRBJ1-2, with 7 bases aligning to TRBD1. This CDR3 spans 12 amino acids. Germline CDR1 reads MNHEY; CDR2 reads SVGAGI. CDR3 coding DNA: TGTGCCAGCAGTTACACGGGCCGGGACAGCCTATTC. Translated: CASSYTGRDSLF.

The V gene is TRBV6-8, the J gene TRBJ2-1; no firm D call. V lost 11 bases and J 7 bases, leaving 6 bases between the germline ends. The germline V gene encodes CDR1 MNHGY and CDR2 SAAAGT. The CDR3 runs to 9 residues. The CDR3 loop is CAGFNEQFF. The CDR3 DNA is TGTGCCGGCTTTAATGAGCAGTTCTTC.